This T cell receptor beta chain was identified in a study of cytomegalovirus exposure and HLA in healthy donors. Germline lookup yields CDR1 SGHNT and CDR2 YENEEA. This CDR3 is 15 amino acids long. With 5 bases clipped from V and 1 base from J, the junction kept 3 bases outside the gene matches. PCR was performed using 60 Vbeta and 13 Jbeta primers. The repertoire was sequenced with immunoSEQ multiplex PCR; TCRdb's copy has only in-frame clones and lacks some. The top ten hold about 5.7% of the sample, which has some 110,000 clones, approximately 80% seen once. The study's findings and limits: Previous analysis showed most TCR beta V segments were productive about 87% or about 30% of the time.

This clone has only one observation. Its antigen is not identified. The TCR sequence derives from a male donor in good health and CMV-seronegative. The V gene is TRBV11-3, the J gene TRBJ2-3, with 10 bases matching TRBD2. Input material: PBMCs. The CDR3 nucleotides read TGTGCCAGCAGCAGAACTAGCGGGGGCACAGATACGCAGTATTTT. The encoded protein is CASSRTSGGTDTQYF.